These 5 T cell receptor beta chains were all obtained from the same sample, sequenced in a study of shared clonotypes between healthy human individuals. Profiling relied on immunoSEQ multiplex PCR, and the TCRdb table lists in-frame clones only, not all of them. The data hold around 2.5 million clones, with under 95% observed a single time. Sequencing input: naive CD4+ T cells from PBMCs. As to subset: CD45RA+ positively selected. These receptors were obtained from a man in his late teens or twenties in good health. Some clones in this sample may be carry-over from other donors' samples.

The V gene is TRBV5-1, the J gene TRBJ2-5, with D tentatively TRBD1 (6 bases). This CDR3 contains 14 residues. V was clipped by 0 bases and J by 5 bases, with 11 bases between them. Germline values: CDR1 SGHRS, CDR2 YFSETQ. CDR3 nucleotide sequence: TGCGCCAGCAGCTTGGTAGCTAGGGGGGAGACCCAGTACTTC. Residues: CASSLVARGETQYF.

The chain is built from TRBV28 and TRBJ1-3; 8 bases are shared with TRBD1. Germline trimming cut 4 bases from V and 1 base from J; bases unmatched to any gene: 6. Germline CDR1 is MDHEN and CDR2 is SYDVKM. The CDR3 contains 16 residues. CDR3 sequence reads: CASSSGQGGSGNTIYF. CDR3 in DNA: TGTGCCAGCAGTTCAGGACAGGGAGGATCTGGAAACACCATATATTTT.

The rearrangement joins TRBV5-1 to TRBJ2-3; 11 bases agree with TRBD2. Unmatched junction bases numbered 6, after V lost 0 bases and J lost 3 bases. CDR3 length: 17 residues. Germline lookup yields CDR1 SGHRS and CDR2 YFSETQ. The CDR3, as DNA: TGCGCCAGCAGCTTGGGTTCGGGGACTAGCGGAACAGATACGCAGTATTTT. This codes for CASSLGSGTSGTDTQYF.

Here the CDR3 reads CASSPWGGGGETQYF. CDR3 nucleotide sequence: TGTGCCAGCAGCCCGTGGGGGGGCGGTGGAGAGACCCAGTACTTC. The V call is TRBV5-5, the J call TRBJ2-5, with D tentatively TRBD2 (7 bases). This CDR3 is built from 15 residues. The germline gives CDR1 SGHKS, CDR2 YYEKEE (reference sequence). With 4 bases removed from V and 4 bases from J, the gap between germline ends came to 17 bases.

The chain carries TRBV4-1 and TRBJ2-7; no reliable D call. V was clipped by 0 bases and J by 0 bases, with 6 bases between them. CDR3 length: 14 amino acids. Germline CDR1 is MGHRA and CDR2 is YSYEKL. The CDR3: CASSQDRSSYEQYF. The CDR3 DNA sequence: TGCGCCAGCAGCCAAGATCGGAGCTCCTACGAGCAGTACTTC.